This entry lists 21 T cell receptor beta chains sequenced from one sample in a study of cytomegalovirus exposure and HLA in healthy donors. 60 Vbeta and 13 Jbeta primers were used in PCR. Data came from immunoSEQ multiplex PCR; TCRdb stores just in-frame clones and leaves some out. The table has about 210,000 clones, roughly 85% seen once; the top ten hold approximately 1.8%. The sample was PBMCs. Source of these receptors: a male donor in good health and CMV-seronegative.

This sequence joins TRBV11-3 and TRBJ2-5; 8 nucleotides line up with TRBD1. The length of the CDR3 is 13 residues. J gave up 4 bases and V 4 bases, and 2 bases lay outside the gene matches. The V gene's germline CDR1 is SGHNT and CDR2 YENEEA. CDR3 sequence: CASSSGQGETQYF. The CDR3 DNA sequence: TGTGCCAGCAGCTCCGGACAGGGAGAGACCCAGTACTTC.

CDR3 residues: CASSRRDWNTEAFF. CDR3 DNA sequence: TGCGCCAGCAGCCGACGGGACTGGAACACTGAAGCTTTCTTT. J is TRBJ1-1 and V is TRBV4-3; D perhaps matches TRBD1 (5 bases). This CDR3 is built from 14 residues. The germline V and J ends were trimmed by 4 bases and 1 base, with 10 bases remaining between them. The germline V gene has CDR1 LGHNA and CDR2 YSLEER.

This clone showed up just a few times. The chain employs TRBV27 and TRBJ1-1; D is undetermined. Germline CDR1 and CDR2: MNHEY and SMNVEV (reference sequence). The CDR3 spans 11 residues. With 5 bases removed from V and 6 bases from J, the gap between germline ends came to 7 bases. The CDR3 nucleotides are TGTGCCAGCAGTCTTGGAGCTGAAGCTTTCTTT. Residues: CASSLGAEAFF.

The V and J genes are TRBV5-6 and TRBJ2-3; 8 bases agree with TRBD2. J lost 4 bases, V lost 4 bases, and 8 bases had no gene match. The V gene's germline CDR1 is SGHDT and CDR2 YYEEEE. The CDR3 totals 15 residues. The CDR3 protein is CASSVGGGGPDTQYF. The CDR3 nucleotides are TGTGCCAGCAGCGTAGGAGGCGGGGGGCCAGATACGCAGTATTTT.

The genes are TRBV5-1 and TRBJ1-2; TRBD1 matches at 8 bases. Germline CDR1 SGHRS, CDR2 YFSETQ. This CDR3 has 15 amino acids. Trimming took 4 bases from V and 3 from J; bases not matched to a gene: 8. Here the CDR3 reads CASSLTGGSDYGYTF. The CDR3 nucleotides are TGCGCCAGCAGCCTCACAGGGGGATCGGACTATGGCTACACCTTC.

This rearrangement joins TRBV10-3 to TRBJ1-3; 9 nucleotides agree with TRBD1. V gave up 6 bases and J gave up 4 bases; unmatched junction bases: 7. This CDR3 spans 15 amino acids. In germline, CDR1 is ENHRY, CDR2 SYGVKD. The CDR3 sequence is CAIRPNRGQGNTIYF. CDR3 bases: TGTGCCATCAGACCGAACAGGGGGCAAGGAAACACCATATATTTT.

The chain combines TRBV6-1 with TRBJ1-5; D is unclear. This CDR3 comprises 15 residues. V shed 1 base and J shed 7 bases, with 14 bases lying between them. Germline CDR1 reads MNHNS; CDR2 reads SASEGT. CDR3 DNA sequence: TGTGCCAGCAGTGAAGTTCCAGATTCCTGGCAGCCCCAGCATTTT. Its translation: CASSEVPDSWQPQHF.

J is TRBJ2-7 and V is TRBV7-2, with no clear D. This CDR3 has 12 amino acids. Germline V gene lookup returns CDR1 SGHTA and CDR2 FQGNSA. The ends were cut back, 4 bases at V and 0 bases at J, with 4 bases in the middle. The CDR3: CASSSSSYEQYF. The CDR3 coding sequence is TGTGCCAGCAGCTCGAGCTCCTACGAGCAGTACTTC.

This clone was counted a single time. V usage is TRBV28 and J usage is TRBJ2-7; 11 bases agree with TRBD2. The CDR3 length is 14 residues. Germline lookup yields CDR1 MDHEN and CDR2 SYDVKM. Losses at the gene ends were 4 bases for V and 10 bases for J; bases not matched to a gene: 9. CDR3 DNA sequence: TGTGCCAGCAGTTCACCGCGGACTAGCGGGCGTCAGTACTTC. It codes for CASSSPRTSGRQYF.

CDR3 nucleotide sequence: TGCGCCAGCAGCTTGTTCCAGAACACTGAAGCTTTCTTT. Translating it yields CASSLFQNTEAFF. The genes are TRBV5-1 and TRBJ1-1, with D hard to call. CDR3 length equals 13 residues. Trimming shortened V by 1 base and J by 1 base, and 5 bases separated the two germline ends. From germline, CDR1 is SGHRS and CDR2 YFSETQ.

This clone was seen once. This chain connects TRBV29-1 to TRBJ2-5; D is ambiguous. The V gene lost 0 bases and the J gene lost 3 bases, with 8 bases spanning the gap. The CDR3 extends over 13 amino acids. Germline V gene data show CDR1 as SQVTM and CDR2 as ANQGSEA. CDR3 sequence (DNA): TGCAGCGTTGAAGATCGTTCTGAAGAGACCCAGTACTTC. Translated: CSVEDRSEETQYF.

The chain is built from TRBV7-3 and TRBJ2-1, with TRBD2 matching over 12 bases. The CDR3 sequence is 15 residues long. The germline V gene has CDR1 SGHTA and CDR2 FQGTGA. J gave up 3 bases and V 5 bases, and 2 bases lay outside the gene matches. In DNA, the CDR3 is TGTGCCAGCAGCGGGGGACTAGCGGGCTACAATGAGCAGTTCTTC. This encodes CASSGGLAGYNEQFF.

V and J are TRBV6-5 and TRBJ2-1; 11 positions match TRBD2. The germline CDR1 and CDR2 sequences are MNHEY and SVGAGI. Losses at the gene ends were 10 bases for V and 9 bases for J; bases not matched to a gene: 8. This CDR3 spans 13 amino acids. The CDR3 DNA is TGTGCCACCGGGACTAGCGGTAGAGGTGAGCAGTTCTTC. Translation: CATGTSGRGEQFF.

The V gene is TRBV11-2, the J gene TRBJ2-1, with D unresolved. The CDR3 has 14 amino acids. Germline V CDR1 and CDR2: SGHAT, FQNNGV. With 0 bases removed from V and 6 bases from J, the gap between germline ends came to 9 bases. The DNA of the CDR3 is TGTGCCAGCAGCTTAGAAACTTACTTCAATGAGCAGTTCTTC. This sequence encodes CASSLETYFNEQFF.

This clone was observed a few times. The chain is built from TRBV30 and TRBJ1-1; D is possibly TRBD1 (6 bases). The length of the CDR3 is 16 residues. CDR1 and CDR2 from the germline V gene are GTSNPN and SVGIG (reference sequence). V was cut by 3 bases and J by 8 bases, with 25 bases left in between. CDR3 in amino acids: CAWSTYGSPGTTEAFF. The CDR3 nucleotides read TGTGCCTGGAGCACCTATGGCTCCCCCGGGACAACCGAAGCTTTCTTT.

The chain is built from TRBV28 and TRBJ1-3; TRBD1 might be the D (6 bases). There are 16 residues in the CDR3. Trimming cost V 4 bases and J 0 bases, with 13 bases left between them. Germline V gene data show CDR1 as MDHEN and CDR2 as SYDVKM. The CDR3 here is CASSSPGGPSGNTIYF. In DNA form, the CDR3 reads TGTGCCAGCAGTTCCCCCGGGGGGCCCTCTGGAAACACCATATATTTT.

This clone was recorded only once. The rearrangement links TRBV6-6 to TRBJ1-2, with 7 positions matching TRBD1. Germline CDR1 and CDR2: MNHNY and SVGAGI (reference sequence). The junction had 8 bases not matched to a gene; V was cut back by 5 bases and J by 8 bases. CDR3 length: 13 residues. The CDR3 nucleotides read TGTGCCAGCAGTCCGCCGACAGGGCTGGGCTACACCTTC. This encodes CASSPPTGLGYTF.

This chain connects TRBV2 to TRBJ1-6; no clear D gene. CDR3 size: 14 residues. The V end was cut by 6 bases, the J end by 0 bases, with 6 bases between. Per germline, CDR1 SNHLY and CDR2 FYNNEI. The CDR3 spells CASRESSYNSPLHF. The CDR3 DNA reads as TGTGCCAGCAGGGAGAGCTCCTATAATTCACCCCTCCACTTT.

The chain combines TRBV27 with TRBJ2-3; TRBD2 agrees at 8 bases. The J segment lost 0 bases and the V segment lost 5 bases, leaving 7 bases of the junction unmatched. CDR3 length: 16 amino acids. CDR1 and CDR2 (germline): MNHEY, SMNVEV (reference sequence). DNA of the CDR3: TGTGCCAGCAGTCTCGGACTAGCCCAAAGCACAGATACGCAGTATTTT. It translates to CASSLGLAQSTDTQYF.

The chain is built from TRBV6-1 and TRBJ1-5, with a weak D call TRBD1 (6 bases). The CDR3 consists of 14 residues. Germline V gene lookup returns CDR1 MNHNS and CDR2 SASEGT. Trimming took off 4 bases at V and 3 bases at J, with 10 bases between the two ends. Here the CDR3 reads CASSAGQSNQPQHF. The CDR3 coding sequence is TGTGCCAGCAGTGCCGGACAGTCCAATCAGCCCCAGCATTTT.

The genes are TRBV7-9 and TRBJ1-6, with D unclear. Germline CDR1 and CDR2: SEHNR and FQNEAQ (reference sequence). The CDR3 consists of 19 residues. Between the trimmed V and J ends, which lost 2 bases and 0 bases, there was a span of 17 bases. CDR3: CASSLPNRGEGSYNSPLHF. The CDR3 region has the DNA TGTGCCAGCAGCTTACCCAACCGCGGGGAGGGCTCCTATAATTCACCCCTCCACTTT.